The 12 T cell receptor beta chains below come from one sample, sequenced in a study of T cells after yellow fever vaccination. TCRdb called the 5' RACE reads again in MiXCR, with one record for every CDR3 protein. The sample records about 260,000 distinct CDR3 sequences, 5.2% being singletons. The sample here was CD4+ T cells sorted from PBMCs, taken on the day of the yellow fever booster vaccination. These TCRs come from a man younger than 35 who received the YFV17D yellow fever vaccine.

This clonotype was observed a few times. V is TRBV5-1 and J is TRBJ2-1, with TRBD1 identical over 7 bases. The V gene end was trimmed by 0 bases and the J gene end by 1 base; junction bases not matched to a gene: 4. Germline assignment: CDR1 SGHRS and CDR2 YFSETQ. The CDR3 runs 16 residues. CDR3 amino acids: CASSLGGTVSYNEQFF. For the CDR3, the DNA is TGCGCCAGCAGCTTGGGAGGGACAGTGTCCTACAATGAGCAGTTCTTC.

V is TRBV12-2 and J is TRBJ1-1; the table's D call TRBD1 went unverified against the DNA. TRBV12-2 is tagged as a pseudogene. The CDR3 has 19 amino acids. CDR3 DNA: TGTGCAAGTCGCCCCCCGACGGACAGCCGTAAGACGGGGAACACTGAAGCTTTCTTT. Translating gives CASRPPTDSRKTGNTEAFF.

This clonotype has at least ten counts. The chain joins TRBV4-1 to TRBJ2-5; the D gene is possibly TRBD2 (6 bases). The CDR3 is 16 residues long. The V end lost 0 bases, the J end lost 5 bases, and 16 bases lay between the germline ends. The germline V gene has CDR1 MGHRA and CDR2 YSYEKL. The CDR3 DNA reads TGCGCCAGCAGCCAAGAGGGCAGAGTCCGGGGGGAGACCCAGTACTTC. This codes for CASSQEGRVRGETQYF.

With respect to this clonotype: A much larger clone differs by one base, so this may be a read error. The chain is built from TRBV24-1 and TRBJ2-3, with 7 bases identical to TRBD2. The V and J ends lost 3 bases and 8 bases, in that order; junction bases with no gene match: 10. CDR3 length: 15 residues. CDR1 and CDR2 from the germline V gene are KGHDR and SFDVKD. This CDR3 reads CATSDGGGPGITQYF. The CDR3 DNA sequence: TGTGCCACCAGTGATGGGGGAGGGCCCGGGATTACGCAGTATTTT.

This clonotype was recorded many times. The gene calls are TRBV18 and TRBJ1-5; no firm D call. The CDR3 loop spans 12 amino acids. V was cut by 3 bases and J by 5 bases, with 5 bases left in between. Germline V lookup: CDR1 KGHSH, CDR2 LQKENI. CDR3 in amino acids: CASSPSDQPQHF. The DNA of the CDR3 is TGTGCCAGCTCACCCAGTGATCAGCCCCAGCATTTT. The entire variable domain, with the rest obtained from reference TRBV18 and TRBJ1-5, is as follows: NAGVMQNPRHLVRRRGQEARLRCSPMKGHSHVYWYRQLPEEGLKFMVYLQKENIIDESGMPKERFSAEFPKEGPSILRIQQVVRGDSAAYFCASSPSDQPQHFGDGTRLSIL.

This clonotype has just a few counts. The rearrangement uses TRBV5-5 and TRBJ2-5; D is unresolved. V gave up 5 bases and J gave up 9 bases, with 11 bases separating them. CDR1 SGHKS and CDR2 YYEKEE come from the germline V gene (reference sequence). This CDR3 contains 11 residues. The CDR3 is CASSWSSPQYF. The CDR3 nucleotides are TGTGCCAGCAGTTGGTCGTCCCCCCAGTACTTC. Based on the CDR3 plus reference TRBV5-5 and TRBJ2-5, the full variable domain is DAGVTQSPTHLIKTRGQQVTLRCSPISGHKSVSWYQQVLGQGPQFIFQYYEKEERGRGNFPDRFSARQFPNYSSELNVNALLLGDSALYLCASSWSSPQYFGPGTRLLVL.

J is TRBJ2-6 and V is TRBV5-1; D remains unclear. CDR1 SGHRS and CDR2 YFSETQ come from the germline V gene. CDR3 length: 15 residues. Trimming cost V 2 bases and J 2 bases, with 8 bases left between them. CDR3 in amino acids: CASSLGLPGANVLTF. The DNA for the CDR3 is TGCGCCAGCAGCTTAGGTCTGCCTGGGGCCAACGTCCTGACTTTC.

This clonotype was found a few times. The chain combines TRBV12-3 or TRBV12-4 with TRBJ1-3; the D gene is possibly TRBD1 (5 bases). The CDR3 spans 15 residues. V was shortened by 5 bases and J by 4 bases, with 15 bases between the two germline ends. This CDR3 reads CASSPHGGWGNTIYF. The CDR3 nucleotides read TGTGCCAGCAGTCCCCACGGGGGTTGGGGAAACACCATATATTTT.

This clonotype came up a few times. The chain combines TRBV11-2 with TRBJ2-2, with 12 bases lining up with TRBD2. CDR1 SGHAT and CDR2 FQNNGV come from the germline V gene. The CDR3 spans 16 residues. With V trimmed by 5 bases and J by 4 bases, 5 bases remained unmatched. Here the CDR3 DNA reads TGTGCCAGCAGCCGGACTAGCGGGACGGTCACCGGGGAGCTGTTTTTT. Translation gives CASSRTSGTVTGELFF.

This clonotype came up many times. The rearrangement links TRBV9 to TRBJ2-1; D might be TRBD2 (5 bases). Deletions cut 6 bases from V and 6 bases from J, with 16 bases between. The CDR3 totals 14 residues. Germline CDR1 and CDR2: SGDLS and YYNGEE. CDR3 nucleotide sequence: TGTGCCAGCACCGAGGGAACCTACCCCAATGAGCAGTTCTTC. Residues: CASTEGTYPNEQFF.

This clonotype was detected only a few times. The chain uses TRBV5-1 and TRBJ2-5; possibly TRBD2 for D (6 bases). Germline CDR1 and CDR2: SGHRS and YFSETQ. V was pared by 4 bases and J by 5 bases, with 24 bases between. This CDR3 is 17 amino acids long. The CDR3 nucleotides read TGCGCCAGCAGCCCCGGCGGTTGGTCGGCCCGGGGGGAGACCCAGTACTTC. Its translation: CASSPGGWSARGETQYF.

Ten or more counts support this clonotype. The chain couples TRBV7-2 to TRBJ2-1; the D call may be TRBD1 or TRBD2 (6 bases each). CDR1 and CDR2 from the germline V gene are SGHTA and FQGNSA. The germline V and J ends were trimmed by 0 bases and 8 bases, with 14 bases remaining between them. The CDR3 is made up of 15 amino acids. This CDR3 reads CASSLAVLAGDEQFF. CDR3 DNA: TGTGCCAGCAGCTTAGCCGTACTAGCAGGGGATGAGCAGTTCTTC. Full variable domain (rest looked up from reference TRBV7-2 and TRBJ2-1): GAGVSQSPSNKVTEKGKDVELRCDPISGHTALYWYRQSLGQGLEFLIYFQGNSAPDKSGLPSDRFSAERTGGSVSTLTIQRTQQEDSAVYLCASSLAVLAGDEQFFGPGTRLTVL.